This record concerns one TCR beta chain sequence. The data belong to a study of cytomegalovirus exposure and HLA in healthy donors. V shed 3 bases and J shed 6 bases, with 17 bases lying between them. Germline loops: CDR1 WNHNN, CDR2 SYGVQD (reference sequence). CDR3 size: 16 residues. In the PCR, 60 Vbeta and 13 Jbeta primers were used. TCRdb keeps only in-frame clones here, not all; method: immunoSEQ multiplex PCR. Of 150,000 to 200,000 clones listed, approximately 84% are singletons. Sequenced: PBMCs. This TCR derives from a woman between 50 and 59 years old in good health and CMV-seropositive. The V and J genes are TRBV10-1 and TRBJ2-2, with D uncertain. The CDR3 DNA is TGCGCCAGCAGTGATATACTTCTACCCCCCTCCGGGGAGCTGTTTTTT. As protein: CASSDILLPPSGELFF.